This T cell receptor beta chain was recorded in a study of blood T cell repertoires in COVID-19. Study overall: The origin of the acute and convalescent COVID-19 samples was the United States, Italy and Spain. T cells, B-cell-depleted T cells, or PBMCs supplied cDNA or gDNA.

Per the germline V gene, CDR1 is SGHRS and CDR2 is YFSETQ. The V gene end was trimmed by 0 bases and the J gene end by 6 bases; junction bases not matched to a gene: 7. The CDR3 covers 15 residues. Original handling: Estimated nucleated cell counts came from reference gene primer amplification. Only in-frame clones appear in the TCRdb table, and some are missing; sequencing was by immunoSEQ multiplex PCR. V, J and clone size were drawn from that table, and D and trimming were deduced from the DNA. This table holds over 70,000 clones, roughly 71% found once. The source of this sequence is a woman of 80 years or more with acute or convalescent COVID-19. This sequence joins TRBV5-1 and TRBJ2-7; 9 bases fit TRBD2. Sample: peripheral blood. The CDR3 DNA is TGCGCCAGCAGCTTGGTCCTCGCGGGAGGGAGCGAGCAGTACTTC. Its protein product is CASSLVLAGGSEQYF.